The 19 T cell receptor beta chains below all came from one sample that was sequenced in a study of cytomegalovirus exposure and HLA in healthy donors. This table comes from immunoSEQ multiplex PCR, and its TCRdb copy is limited to in-frame clones, with some not included. This sample yields some 180,000 clones, of which around 86% are seen a single time; about 7.2% belongs to the top ten. What was sequenced was PBMCs. The receptors were gathered from a man aged 25 to 40 in good health and CMV-seropositive.

V is TRBV6-5 and J is TRBJ1-1; D ambiguous. The V end lost 1 base, the J end lost 6 bases, and 9 bases lay between the germline ends. Per germline, CDR1 MNHEY and CDR2 SVGAGI. This CDR3 has 13 residues. CDR3 sequence: CASSYFGGPEAFF. CDR3 coding DNA: TGTGCCAGCAGTTACTTTGGAGGACCTGAAGCTTTCTTT.

The V gene is TRBV7-8, the J gene TRBJ2-5; 7 bases are shared with TRBD1. The V gene's germline CDR1 is SGHVS and CDR2 FQNEAQ. The CDR3 covers 12 residues. Unmatched junction bases numbered 5, after V lost 10 bases and J lost 3 bases. The CDR3: CAIITGEETQYF. As DNA, the CDR3 is TGTGCCATAATTACAGGGGAAGAGACCCAGTACTTC.

The V gene is TRBV28, the J gene TRBJ1-5; D is unresolved. The CDR3 is 16 residues long. The V gene lost 3 bases and the J gene lost 0 bases, with 12 bases spanning the gap. Germline V gene lookup returns CDR1 MDHEN and CDR2 SYDVKM. The CDR3 coding sequence is TGTGCCAGCAGTTTTAAGGGAATGGGTAGCAATCAGCCCCAGCATTTT. Encoded protein: CASSFKGMGSNQPQHF.

V and J are TRBV7-8 and TRBJ2-7, with D perhaps assigned TRBD1 or TRBD2 (5 bases each). CDR1 and CDR2 from the germline V gene are SGHVS and FQNEAQ. The CDR3 length is 14 residues. Deletions cut 5 bases from V and 3 bases from J, with 14 bases between. CDR3 sequence reads: CASSPRDLHYEQYF. Written as DNA, the CDR3 is TGTGCCAGCAGCCCTCGGGACCTGCACTACGAGCAGTACTTC.

The chain recombines TRBV29-1 with TRBJ1-1, with 7 bases that match TRBD1. Trimming removed 6 bases from V and 5 bases from J; junction bases left unmatched: 12. From germline, CDR1 is SQVTM and CDR2 ANQGSEA. This CDR3 spans 14 amino acids. CDR3 amino acids: CSVEGPAGGTEAFF. The DNA of the CDR3 is TGCAGCGTCGAGGGTCCTGCAGGGGGAACTGAAGCTTTCTTT.

The rearrangement joins TRBV18 to TRBJ2-7; 7 bases map to TRBD1. CDR1 KGHSH and CDR2 LQKENI come from the germline V gene. The V and J ends lost 3 bases and 6 bases, in that order; junction bases with no gene match: 8. The length of the CDR3 is 14 residues. This chain's CDR3 is CASSPFGTAGEQYF. CDR3 bases: TGTGCCAGCTCACCGTTTGGGACAGCAGGCGAGCAGTACTTC.

The chain recombines TRBV19 with TRBJ2-2; perhaps TRBD1 as D (5 bases). Germline CDR1 is LNHDA and CDR2 is SQIVND (reference sequence). The CDR3 extends over 13 amino acids. V lost 7 bases, J lost 4 bases, and 10 bases lay in between. The CDR3, as DNA: TGTGCCAGTACCCCGACAGTCACCGGGGAGCTGTTTTTT. Protein: CASTPTVTGELFF. The whole variable domain, filled in from reference TRBV19 and TRBJ2-2, reads DGGITQSPKYLFRKEGQNVTLSCEQNLNHDAMYWYRQDPGQGLRLIYYSQIVNDFQKGDIAEGYSVSREKKESFPLTVTSAQKNPTAFYLCASTPTVTGELFFGEGSRLTVL.

V gene TRBV29-1 combines with J gene TRBJ2-5, with D uncertain. CDR3 size: 11 residues. The germline V and J ends were trimmed by 7 bases and 3 bases, with 9 bases remaining between them. CDR1 is SQVTM, CDR2 ANQGSEA, per germline. The CDR3 coding sequence is TGCAGCGCCGGCCTAAAAGAGACCCAGTACTTC. Translating gives CSAGLKETQYF.

The V gene is TRBV19, the J gene TRBJ1-4, with D unresolved. The CDR3 sequence is 14 residues long. V lost 3 bases and J 8 bases, leaving 13 bases between the germline ends. Germline V gene data show CDR1 as LNHDA and CDR2 as SQIVND (reference sequence). The CDR3 nucleotides are TGTGCCAGTAGTATCGGGCGCTCCGGGGAAAAACTGTTTTTT. Its protein is CASSIGRSGEKLFF.

The CDR3 loop is CASSDTDQPQHF. CDR3 sequence (DNA): TGTGCCAGCAGCGACACGGATCAGCCCCAGCATTTT. The chain links TRBV7-9 to TRBJ1-5; D remains unclear. Germline V gene data show CDR1 as SEHNR and CDR2 as FQNEAQ (reference sequence). Trimming left V 5 bases short and J 5 bases short, with 7 bases between. The CDR3 covers 12 residues.

This clone was seen a handful of times. This chain connects TRBV5-6 to TRBJ2-7; the match to TRBD1 covers 12 bases. Trimming at V came to 0 bases and at J to 9 bases, leaving 7 bases not matched to a gene. CDR1 is SGHDT, CDR2 YYEEEE, per germline. The CDR3 totals 15 residues. The CDR3 spells CASSLGDRGQLVQYF. CDR3 DNA: TGTGCCAGCAGCTTGGGGGACAGGGGGCAATTAGTGCAGTACTTC.

The chain combines TRBV28 with TRBJ1-4, with TRBD1 matching over 8 bases. Germline V gene lookup returns CDR1 MDHEN and CDR2 SYDVKM. V shed 6 bases, J shed 6 bases, and the junction held 9 bases outside the gene matches. The CDR3 length is 15 residues. CDR3 sequence reads: CASSPLDRGHEKLFF. CDR3 DNA sequence: TGTGCCAGCAGCCCCCTTGACAGGGGCCATGAAAAACTGTTTTTT.

The chain has TRBV29-1 and TRBJ2-5; 9 bases line up with TRBD1. V shed 6 bases, J shed 4 bases, and the junction held 6 bases outside the gene matches. The length of the CDR3 is 13 residues. Per germline, CDR1 SQVTM and CDR2 ANQGSEA. The CDR3 region is CSVETGGRETQYF. The CDR3 DNA reads as TGCAGCGTAGAAACAGGGGGCCGAGAGACCCAGTACTTC.

The gene calls are TRBV15 and TRBJ2-1; D remains ambiguous. Germline loops: CDR1 LNHNV, CDR2 YYDKDF (reference sequence). Trimming stripped 6 bases from V and 1 base from J, with 16 bases between. There are 16 residues in the CDR3. CDR3 DNA sequence: TGTGCCACCAGGCACAGACTTGCCCTTTCCTACAATGAGCAGTTCTTC. This encodes CATRHRLALSYNEQFF.

This chain uses TRBV28 with TRBJ2-7; 8 nucleotides match TRBD2. Germline CDR1 reads MDHEN; CDR2 reads SYDVKM. This CDR3 is built from 16 residues. Trimming cost V 7 bases and J 0 bases; bases outside gene matches: 11. The CDR3 DNA is TGTGCCAGCATCCGGAGCGGGAGTCCAAGCTCCTACGAGCAGTACTTC. Amino acids: CASIRSGSPSSYEQYF. The entire variable domain, with the rest obtained from reference TRBV28 and TRBJ2-7, is as follows: DVKVTQSSRYLVKRTGEKVFLECVQDMDHENMFWYRQDPGLGLRLIYFSYDVKMKEKGDIPEGYSVSREKKERFSLILESASTNQTSMYLCASIRSGSPSSYEQYFGPGTRLTVT.

This clone was detected only once. Additional DNA sequences in this sample encode the identical CDR3. This chain joins TRBV18 and TRBJ2-7; D remains unclear. The germline V gene encodes CDR1 KGHSH and CDR2 LQKENI. The CDR3 spans 12 residues. V gave up 3 bases and J gave up 0 bases, with 3 bases separating them. The CDR3 DNA is TGTGCCAGCTCACCTACCTCCTACGAGCAGTACTTC. It is translated as CASSPTSYEQYF.

The chain is built from TRBV11-3 and TRBJ2-3; the D is unclear. Trimming took off 1 base at V and 7 bases at J, with 9 bases between the two ends. CDR1 SGHNT and CDR2 YENEEA come from the germline V gene. The length of the CDR3 is 13 residues. CDR3 protein: CASSLASRNTQYF. CDR3 coding DNA: TGTGCCAGCAGCTTAGCCAGCAGAAATACGCAGTATTTT.

The J gene is TRBJ2-7, the V gene TRBV7-9; D uncertain. Germline V gene data show CDR1 as SEHNR and CDR2 as FQNEAQ (reference sequence). The V end was cut by 2 bases, the J end by 2 bases, with 13 bases between. The CDR3 covers 15 residues. The CDR3 sequence: CASSLSAATPYEQYF. In DNA form, the CDR3 reads TGTGCCAGCAGCTTAAGTGCAGCGACCCCCTACGAGCAGTACTTC.

V gene TRBV27 combines with J gene TRBJ2-1; a weak D match, TRBD2 (6 bases). The CDR3 spans 15 residues. Germline lookup yields CDR1 MNHEY and CDR2 SMNVEV (reference sequence). V was pared by 5 bases and J by 5 bases, with 16 bases between. CDR3 protein: CASSPTRTPHNEQFF. CDR3 bases: TGTGCCAGCAGTCCGACTAGAACGCCACACAATGAGCAGTTCTTC.